A single T cell receptor beta chain is shown here with its context. The same CDR3 can be traced to other DNA sequences in this sample. This sample is drawn from a study of blood T cell repertoires in COVID-19. V was clipped by 1 base and J by 2 bases; unmatched bases: 3. Germline V gene sequence: CDR1 LNHNV, CDR2 YYDKDF (reference sequence). The CDR3 is made up of 15 amino acids. Assay used: immunoSEQ multiplex PCR; TCRdb lists only in-frame clones, some missing. The sample shows 150,000 or so clones, more than 75% of them seen only once. The receptor was derived from a woman aged 45-65 years who had recovered from COVID-19. Sequenced input: PBMCs or T cells enriched from blood (not recorded which). V usage is TRBV15 and J usage is TRBJ2-3, with TRBD1 matching over 7 bases. The CDR3 spells CATSRGQGATDTQYF. DNA for the CDR3: TGTGCCACCAGCAGAGGACAGGGTGCCACAGATACGCAGTATTTT. Full variable domain (outside the CDR3, taken from reference TRBV15 and TRBJ2-3): DAMVIQNPRYQVTQFGKPVTLSCSQTLNHNVMYWYQQKSSQAPKLLFHYYDKDFNNEADTPDNFQSRRPNTSFCFLDIRSPGLGDTAMYLCATSRGQGATDTQYFGPGTRLTVL.